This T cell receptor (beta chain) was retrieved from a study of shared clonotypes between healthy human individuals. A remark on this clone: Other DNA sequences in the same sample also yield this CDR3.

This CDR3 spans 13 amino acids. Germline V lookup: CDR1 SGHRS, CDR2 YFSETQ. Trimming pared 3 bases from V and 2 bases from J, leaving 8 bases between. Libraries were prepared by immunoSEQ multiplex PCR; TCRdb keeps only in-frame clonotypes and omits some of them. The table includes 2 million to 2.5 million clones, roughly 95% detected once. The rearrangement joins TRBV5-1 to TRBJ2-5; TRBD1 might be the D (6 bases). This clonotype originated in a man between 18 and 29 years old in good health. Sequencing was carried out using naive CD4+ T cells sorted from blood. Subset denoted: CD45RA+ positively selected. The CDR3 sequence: CASSWDIQETQYF. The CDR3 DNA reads TGCGCCAGCAGCTGGGACATACAAGAGACCCAGTACTTC. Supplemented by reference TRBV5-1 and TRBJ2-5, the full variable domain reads KAGVTQTPRYLIKTRGQQVTLSCSPISGHRSVSWYQQTPGQGLQFLFEYFSETQRNKGNFPGRFSGRQFSNSRSEMNVSTLELGDSALYLCASSWDIQETQYFGPGTRLLVL.